Listed here are 27 T cell receptor beta chains from one sample, sequenced in a study of monozygotic twins with inflammatory bowel disease. Using the 5' RACE reads, TCRdb records one entry per CDR3 protein without DNA. The table for this sample gives around 150,000 distinct CDR3 sequences. The sequenced sample consisted of blood. The receptors come from a human donor with ulcerative colitis or Crohn's disease, or a healthy co-twin of an affected twin (not recorded which).

The V and J genes are TRBV4-2 and TRBJ1-5; without DNA, the TCRdb call of TRBD1 cannot be checked. Germline V CDR1 and CDR2: LGHNA, YNFKEQ. CDR3 length equals 14 residues. The CDR3 protein is CASSQVGQGLPQHF.

The chain has TRBV6-1 and TRBJ2-3. Germline V gene sequence: CDR1 MNHNS, CDR2 SASEGT. The CDR3 is 14 amino acids. The CDR3 here is CASSKGISTDTQYF.

CDR3 sequence: CASSRGGQLPYEQYF. The chain has TRBV5-1 and TRBJ2-7; TCRdb returns TRBD1, unconfirmable since there is no DNA. The CDR3 has 15 residues. Germline V gene data show CDR1 as SGHRS and CDR2 as YFSETQ.

V is TRBV24-1 and J is TRBJ2-2; checking the TCRdb D call of TRBD2 is not possible without DNA. Germline lookup yields CDR1 KGHDR and CDR2 SFDVKD. The CDR3 sequence is 13 residues long. The CDR3 here is CATRAPGAGELFF.

The gene calls are TRBV11-3 and TRBJ2-2; TCRdb proposes TRBD1, but this gene call is untestable without DNA. The CDR3 consists of 15 residues. Germline V CDR1 and CDR2: SGHNT, YENEEA. CDR3 protein: CASSLGQGETGELFF.

V and J are TRBV23-1 and TRBJ2-2; no DNA is available, so the TRBD2 call from TCRdb remains unchecked. TRBV23-1 is treated as an ORF (open reading frame) with a function not yet certain. The length of the CDR3 is 15 residues. The CDR3 loop is CASSQKPGGTGELFF.

This chain uses TRBV5-1 with TRBJ1-3. The CDR3 has 16 amino acids. Germline V gene sequence: CDR1 SGHRS, CDR2 YFSETQ. CDR3 sequence reads: CASSLAAGSSGNTIYF.

This chain's CDR3 is CAMAPGQKDYGYTF. The V call is TRBV10-3, the J call TRBJ1-2; TCRdb picks TRBD1, but there is no DNA to check that call. Germline V gene sequence: CDR1 ENHRY, CDR2 SYGVKD. The CDR3 consists of 14 residues.

The chain carries TRBV10-3 and TRBJ2-6; no DNA is available, so the TRBD1 call from TCRdb remains unchecked. This CDR3 comprises 14 residues. Per germline, CDR1 ENHRY and CDR2 SYGVKD. The CDR3 protein is CAITGVSGANVLTF.

This sequence joins TRBV11-2 and TRBJ2-1; TCRdb gives TRBD2 as the D gene, but with no DNA this cannot be confirmed. Germline lookup yields CDR1 SGHAT and CDR2 FQNNGV. The CDR3 contains 19 residues. CDR3 in amino acids: CASSPRTPLAGPRYNEQFF. The whole variable domain, remainder taken from reference TRBV11-2 and TRBJ2-1, is EAGVAQSPRYKIIEKRQSVAFWCNPISGHATLYWYQQILGQGPKLLIQFQNNGVVDDSQLPKDRFSAERLKGVDSTLKIQPAKLEDSAVYLCASSPRTPLAGPRYNEQFFGPGTRLTVL.

The chain uses TRBV11-2 and TRBJ2-5; as DNA is missing, the TRBD1 call by TCRdb cannot be tested. The CDR3 is 15 residues long. Germline values: CDR1 SGHAT, CDR2 FQNNGV. CDR3 sequence reads: CASSPLGRTQETQYF.

V usage is TRBV29-1 and J usage is TRBJ2-1. The CDR3 loop spans 12 amino acids. Germline lookup yields CDR1 SQVTM and CDR2 ANQGSEA. This CDR3 reads CSVQRSYNEQFF.

This chain connects TRBV5-1 to TRBJ2-1. The CDR3 spans 16 residues. Germline V lookup: CDR1 SGHRS, CDR2 YFSETQ. The chain's CDR3 is CASSSDIWGSTNEQFF.

This chain connects TRBV6-2 or TRBV6-3 to TRBJ1-5. The CDR3 contains 14 residues. CDR1 and CDR2 from the germline V gene are MNHEY and SVGEGT. This CDR3 reads CASSNPVGSQPQHF.

The chain uses TRBV23-1 and TRBJ1-1; no DNA is available, so the TRBD1 call from TCRdb remains unchecked. TRBV23-1 is filed as an ORF, its function uncertain. The CDR3 length is 17 residues. The CDR3 here is CASSQPDGGQANTEAFF.

The chain combines TRBV6-1 with TRBJ2-4; TCRdb's assignment of TRBD1 cannot be checked, as there is no DNA. The CDR3 consists of 16 residues. Germline V gene lookup returns CDR1 MNHNS and CDR2 SASEGT. CDR3 in amino acids: CASSERGTGSFNIQYF.

CDR3 sequence: CASSLTQTLEAFF. The rearrangement uses TRBV12-3 or TRBV12-4 and TRBJ1-1. The CDR3 totals 13 residues.

The V gene is TRBV24-1, the J gene TRBJ2-2; there is no DNA to check the TCRdb D call of TRBD2. This CDR3 contains 19 residues. Germline CDR1 and CDR2: KGHDR and SFDVKD. The CDR3 sequence: CATSDTGGLAGLNTGELFF.

The J gene is TRBJ1-6, the V gene TRBV20-1. Per germline, CDR1 DFQATT and CDR2 SNEGSKA (reference sequence). This CDR3 has 17 residues. The CDR3 sequence is CSARSGQWSSYNSPLHF.

The rearrangement uses TRBV4-2 and TRBJ2-5. Germline V gene lookup returns CDR1 LGHNA and CDR2 YNFKEQ. This CDR3 comprises 14 residues. This CDR3 reads CASSQELVGETQYF.

The V gene is TRBV9, the J gene TRBJ2-7; TCRdb selects TRBD1, and the lack of DNA leaves this call unchecked. The CDR3 has 14 residues. Germline V lookup: CDR1 SGDLS, CDR2 YYNGEE. CDR3 sequence reads: CASSAGTGVTEQYF.

This rearrangement joins TRBV5-1 to TRBJ2-7. This CDR3 is built from 13 residues. Germline CDR1 SGHRS, CDR2 YFSETQ. The CDR3 here is CASSLGPTYEQYF.

This rearrangement joins TRBV5-1 to TRBJ2-7; TCRdb proposes TRBD2, but this gene call is untestable without DNA. From germline, CDR1 is SGHRS and CDR2 YFSETQ. The CDR3 length is 14 residues. CDR3 in amino acids: CASSLGREAYEQYF.

V and J are TRBV20-1 and TRBJ1-6; TCRdb's D gene call, TRBD1, goes unchecked for lack of DNA. The CDR3 is 16 amino acids. Looked up from germline, CDR1 is DFQATT and CDR2 is SNEGSKA (reference sequence). CDR3 sequence reads: CSAPWRQGRINSPLHF.

The J gene is TRBJ1-5, the V gene TRBV12-3 or TRBV12-4; TCRdb selects TRBD1, and the lack of DNA leaves this call unchecked. There are 17 residues in the CDR3. The CDR3 here is CASSLYRTGVSNQPQHF.

CDR3 sequence reads: CASSLPGRTYEQYF. The chain couples TRBV27 to TRBJ2-7. Germline CDR1 MNHEY, CDR2 SMNVEV (reference sequence). This CDR3 spans 14 amino acids.

The chain joins TRBV6-1 to TRBJ2-1; there is no DNA to check the TCRdb D call of TRBD1. This CDR3 region has 15 residues. CDR1 MNHNS and CDR2 SASEGT come from the germline V gene. This CDR3 is CASSTYDRNYNEQFF.